The source of this T cell receptor (beta chain) is a study of cytomegalovirus exposure and HLA in healthy donors. Study-wide findings and caveats: Presence/absence analysis assumed near-uniform sequencing depth across donors. The listing of roughly 160 TCR beta chains classed them as cytomegalovirus-associated. Beyond CMV serostatus, there was no information to go on about immune exposure. Diagnosis of cytomegalovirus status made by the classifier reportedly showed high specificity and sensitivity.

From germline, CDR1 is LNHNV and CDR2 YYDKDF (reference sequence). The CDR3 totals 13 residues. Trimming took 2 bases from V and 5 from J, leaving 6 bases between them. This clone was detected once. Its specificity is unknown. Primers included in the PCR were 60 Vbeta and 13 Jbeta primers. TCRdb keeps only in-frame clones here, not all; method: immunoSEQ multiplex PCR. Among 190,000 or so clones listed, under 90% were seen once. This sequence joins TRBV15 and TRBJ1-4; no clear D. The clonotype was recovered from a boy under 10 years old in good health and CMV-seronegative. Sequenced input: PBMCs. In DNA, the CDR3 is TGTGCCACCAGCAGATCACTAAATGAAAAACTGTTTTTT. Protein: CATSRSLNEKLFF.